The rows below give T cell receptor beta chains drawn from one sample of a study of Graves' ophthalmopathy and Graves' hyperthyroidism. TCRdb called the multiplex PCR reads again in MiXCR, with one record for every CDR3 protein. The data show about 700,000 distinct CDR3 sequences, around 40% seen once. Source material: peripheral blood. These receptors came from an adult man with Graves' ophthalmopathy. Each CDR3 is given with its conserved first and last residue. Each record gives: V gene, clone size, J gene, D gene, CDR3 DNA, CDR3 protein. A D gene is named only where the DNA matches it firmly. The size entry is marked missing in some rows and otherwise reads once, few, many or a size class.

TRBV2	once	TRBJ1-2	NA	TGTGCCAGCGGTCAGGGGTCAATGGGCTATGGCTACACCTTC	CASGQGSMGYGYTF
TRBV9	NA	TRBJ1-1	NA	TGTGCCAGCAGCGTGGAGAGGAAGAACACTGAAGCTTTCTTT	CASSVERKNTEAFF
TRBV2	few	TRBJ2-7	NA	TGTGCCAGCAGTTTTTTAAACGAGCAGTACTTC	CASSFLNEQYF
TRBV20-1	many	TRBJ2-5	TRBD1	TGCAGTGCTAGGACAGGGCAAGAGACCCAGTACTTC	CSARTGQETQYF
TRBV28	NA	TRBJ1-2	NA	TGTGCCAGCCTGGGATGGGGGGGCAACTATGGCTACACCTTC	CASLGWGGNYGYTF
TRBV20-1	many	TRBJ2-7	NA	TGCAGTGGCCAATCAGGGTTGGGGCAGTACTTC	CSGQSGLGQYF
TRBV20-1	NA	TRBJ2-5	TRBD1	TGCAGTGCTAGGTTTTCAGGGGGAATGGAGACCCAGTACTTC	CSARFSGGMETQYF
TRBV7-2	many	TRBJ1-4	NA	TGTGCCAGCAGCTTAATTCTCGGGTGGCGTGAAAAACTGTTTTTT	CASSLILGWREKLFF
TRBV25-1	NA	TRBJ2-2	TRBD2	TGTGCCAGCGTGGGACTATCGAACACCGGGGAGCTGTTTTTT	CASVGLSNTGELFF
TRBV7-2	few	TRBJ2-7	NA	TGTGCCAGCAGCTTGGACCTTATCGAGCAGTACTTC	CASSLDLIEQYF
TRBV7-3	few	TRBJ1-4	NA	TGTGCCAGCAGCCAAGCAACAGGGCTAGGGGAAAAACTGTTTTTT	CASSQATGLGEKLFF
TRBV27	NA	TRBJ1-6	TRBD1	TGTGCCAGCAGTTTATCAGGGGGCCGATCACCCCTCCACTTT	CASSLSGGRSPLHF
TRBV15	NA	TRBJ1-2	TRBD1	TGTACCACCGACGGGACAGGGCTCTATGGCTACACCTTC	CTTDGTGLYGYTF
TRBV25-1	NA	TRBJ1-2	TRBD1	TGTGCCAGCAGTGGACAGGGGGCGCGGGGGGATGGCTACACCTTC	CASSGQGARGDGYTF
TRBV20-1	few	TRBJ1-2	TRBD1	TGCAGTGCTAGAACTCCCACGGACAGGGGGCGTTTCGATGGCTACACCTTC	CSARTPTDRGRFDGYTF
TRBV24-1	few	TRBJ2-2	NA	TGTGCCACGGACAAGGGAGCCGGGGAGCTGTTTTTT	CATDKGAGELFF
TRBV10-1	many	TRBJ2-6	NA	TGCGCCAGCAGTGATGGGGGTACTGGGGCCAACGTCCTGACTTTC	CASSDGGTGANVLTF
TRBV25-1	many	TRBJ1-1	NA	TGTGCCAGCACCCCCCTTCTTACGCAGGGGAACACTGAAGCTTTCTTT	CASTPLLTQGNTEAFF
TRBV2	many	TRBJ2-5	TRBD1	TGTGCCAGCAGTGGGGACAGGGTATCAGAGACCCAGTACTTC	CASSGDRVSETQYF
TRBV19	NA	TRBJ1-5	NA	TGTGCCGGAGGTCTAGGCCTCAATCAGCCCCAGCATTTT	CAGGLGLNQPQHF
TRBV25-1	NA	TRBJ1-6	TRBD1	TGTGCCTGGACCTTGGACAGGGAAGTTTCACCCCTCCACTTT	CAWTLDREVSPLHF
TRBV2	NA	TRBJ1-3	NA	TGTGCCAGCAGACCGTCTTTCCGGGAGAACACCATATATTTT	CASRPSFRENTIYF
TRBV10-3	NA	TRBJ1-3	TRBD1	TGTGCCATCAGTCGGACAGGGGGTGACACCATATATTTT	CAISRTGGDTIYF
TRBV15	few	TRBJ2-7	TRBD1	TGTGCCACCAGCAGGGGGACAGGGGGGCAGTACTTC	CATSRGTGGQYF
TRBV19	NA	TRBJ2-2	NA	TGTGCCAGTAGTGCGTATACCGGAGGCACCGGGGAGCTGTTTTTT	CASSAYTGGTGELFF
TRBV7-2	NA	TRBJ1-2	NA	TGTGCCAGCGGTAGGGGGGTGGACGGCTACACCTTC	CASGRGVDGYTF
TRBV10-2	many	TRBJ2-5	NA	TGCGCCAGCAGTGAGGATCGGAGCCGGGGAGAGACCCAGTACTTC	CASSEDRSRGETQYF
TRBV10-2	many	TRBJ1-5	NA	TGCGCCAGCAGTGAGTCGCGAGGGTATCAGCCCCAGCATTTT	CASSESRGYQPQHF